This T cell receptor beta chain was sequenced for a study of blood T cells in healthy people across ages. Whenever a sample was processed, at least 7 million PBMCs were isolated. This clonotype turned up a few times. The CDR3 consists of 14 residues. Germline values: CDR1 MNHNY, CDR2 SVGAGI (reference sequence). Trimming cost V 2 bases and J 3 bases, with 11 bases left between them. Primers used in a second PCR of about 7 to 12 cycles were a sample-barcoded 5' primer and a J-beta primer mix. Unique molecular identifiers of 12 random nucleotides labeled each cDNA. Using its own MiXCR run on the 5' RACE reads, TCRdb lists one record per CDR3 protein. This sample has fewer than 2,000,000 distinct CDR3 sequences, with roughly 30% found just once.

Sequencing was done on a sample of blood. J is TRBJ2-7 and V is TRBV6-6; the D gene is possibly TRBD1 (6 bases). The receptor's source is a young woman in good health. The DNA for the CDR3 is TGTGCCAGCAGTTACACAGGGACGTACTACGAGCAGTACTTC. Amino acid sequence: CASSYTGTYYEQYF.